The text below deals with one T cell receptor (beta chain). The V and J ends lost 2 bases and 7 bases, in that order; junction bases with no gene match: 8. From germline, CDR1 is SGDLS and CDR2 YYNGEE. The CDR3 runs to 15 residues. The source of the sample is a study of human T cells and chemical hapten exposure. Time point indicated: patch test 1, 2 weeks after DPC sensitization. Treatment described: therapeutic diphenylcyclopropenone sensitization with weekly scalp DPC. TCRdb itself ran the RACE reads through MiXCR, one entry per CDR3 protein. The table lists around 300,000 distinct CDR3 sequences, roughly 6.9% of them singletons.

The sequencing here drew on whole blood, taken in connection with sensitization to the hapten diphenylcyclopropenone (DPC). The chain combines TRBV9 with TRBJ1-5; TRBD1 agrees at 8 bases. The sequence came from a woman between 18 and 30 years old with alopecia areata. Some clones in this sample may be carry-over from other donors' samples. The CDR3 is CASSVSGQGAQPQHF. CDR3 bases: TGTGCCAGCAGCGTTTCCGGACAGGGAGCGCAGCCCCAGCATTTT.